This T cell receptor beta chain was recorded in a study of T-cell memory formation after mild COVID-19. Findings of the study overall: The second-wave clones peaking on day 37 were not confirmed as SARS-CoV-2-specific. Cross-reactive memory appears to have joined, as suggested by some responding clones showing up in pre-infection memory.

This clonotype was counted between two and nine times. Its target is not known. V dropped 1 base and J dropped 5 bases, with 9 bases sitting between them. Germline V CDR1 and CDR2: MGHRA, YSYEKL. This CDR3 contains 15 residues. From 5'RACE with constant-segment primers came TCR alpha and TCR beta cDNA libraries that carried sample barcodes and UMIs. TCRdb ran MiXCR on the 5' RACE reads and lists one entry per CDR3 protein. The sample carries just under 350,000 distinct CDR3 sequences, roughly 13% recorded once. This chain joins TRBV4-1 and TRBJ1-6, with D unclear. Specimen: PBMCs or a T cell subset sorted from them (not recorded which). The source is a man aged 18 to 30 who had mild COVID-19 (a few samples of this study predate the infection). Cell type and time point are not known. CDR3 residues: CASSQARVDNSPLHF. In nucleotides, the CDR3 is TGCGCCAGCAGCCAAGCCCGGGTCGATAATTCACCCCTCCACTTT.